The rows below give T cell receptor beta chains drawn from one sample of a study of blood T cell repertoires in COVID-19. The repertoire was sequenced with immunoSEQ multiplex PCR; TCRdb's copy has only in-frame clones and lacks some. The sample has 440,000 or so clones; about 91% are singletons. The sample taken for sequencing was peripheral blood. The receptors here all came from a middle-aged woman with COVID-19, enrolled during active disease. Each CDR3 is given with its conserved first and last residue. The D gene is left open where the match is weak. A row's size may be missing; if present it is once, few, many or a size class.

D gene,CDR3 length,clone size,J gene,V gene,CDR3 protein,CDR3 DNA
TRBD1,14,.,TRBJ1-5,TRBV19,CASSPTGSGQPQHF,TGTGCCAGTAGCCCGACAGGGTCGGGTCAGCCCCAGCATTTT
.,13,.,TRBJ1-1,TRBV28,CASRFLGHTEAFF,TGTGCCAGCCGTTTTTTGGGGCATACTGAAGCTTTCTTT
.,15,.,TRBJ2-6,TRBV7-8,CASSSGRSGANVLTF,TGTGCCAGCAGCTCCGGTCGATCTGGGGCCAACGTCCTGACTTTC
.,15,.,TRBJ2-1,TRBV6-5,CASSYWGRENNEQFF,TGTGCCAGCAGTTACTGGGGCAGGGAAAACAATGAGCAGTTCTTC
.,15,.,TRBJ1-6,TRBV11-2,CASSARQSYNSPLHF,TGTGCCAGCAGCGCCCGACAGAGCTATAATTCACCCCTCCACTTT
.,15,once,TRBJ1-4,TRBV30,CAWSLPGTQGEKLFF,TGTGCCTGGAGTCTTCCTGGGACTCAAGGGGAAAAACTGTTTTTT
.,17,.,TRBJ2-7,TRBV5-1,CASSWTARRVLSYEQYF,TGCGCCAGCAGCTGGACGGCCCGGAGGGTCCTCTCCTACGAGCAGTACTTC
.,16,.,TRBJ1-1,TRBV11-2,CASSLGPYGVNTEAFF,TGTGCCAGCAGCTTAGGTCCGTACGGGGTGAACACTGAAGCTTTCTTT
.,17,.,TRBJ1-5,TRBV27,CASSSTGWGLSNQPQHF,TGTGCCAGCAGTTCCACAGGATGGGGCCTTAGCAATCAGCCCCAGCATTTT
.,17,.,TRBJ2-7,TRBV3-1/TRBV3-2,CASSQARLAHLAYEQYF,TGTGCCAGCAGCCAAGCCAGGCTAGCCCACCTCGCCTACGAGCAGTACTTC
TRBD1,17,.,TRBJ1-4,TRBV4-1,CASSQDDRETNNEKLFF,TGCGCCAGCAGCCAAGACGACAGGGAGACGAATAATGAAAAACTGTTTTTT